This T cell receptor beta chain originates from a study of cytomegalovirus exposure and HLA in healthy donors. From germline, CDR1 is SGHAT and CDR2 FQNNGV. The ends were cut back, 3 bases at V and 1 base at J, with 12 bases in the middle. The CDR3 spans 15 residues. PCR involved 60 Vbeta and 13 Jbeta primers. Data came from immunoSEQ multiplex PCR; TCRdb stores just in-frame clones and leaves some out. The table lists 150,000 or so clones, 80% of them singletons. This clonotype was obtained from a woman aged 35 to 49 in good health and CMV-seropositive. The chain uses TRBV11-2 and TRBJ1-1, with D unresolved. Input material: PBMCs. The CDR3: CASSFTARSNTEAFF. CDR3 nucleotides: TGTGCCAGCAGCTTCACCGCGAGGTCGAACACTGAAGCTTTCTTT.